This T cell receptor (beta chain) was obtained from a study of Graves' ophthalmopathy and Graves' hyperthyroidism. General study points: The model predicted ophthalmopathy progression with more than 70% sensitivity and around 74% specificity. A majority of expanded thyroid clonotypes exceeding 0.001 frequency were likewise present in blood.

The authors amplified TCR beta CDR3 regions, and they did so from RNA transcripts for repertoire sequencing. Second-round multiplex PCR followed a first-round RT-PCR using HTBI primers. Via MiXCR, TCRdb re-called the multiplex PCR reads, giving one row per CDR3 protein. The sample has hundreds of thousands of distinct CDR3 sequences, roughly 20% seen once; the top ten hold 2.5% to 3.5%. V lost 2 bases, J lost 8 bases, and 12 bases lay in between. Germline V gene data show CDR1 as LNHDA and CDR2 as SQIVND (reference sequence). CDR3 length equals 13 residues. Stable hyperthyroidism referred to disease that showed no ophthalmopathy within 18 months of follow-up. The authors used Ficoll-Paque density gradient centrifugation to separate PBMCs. The input was 7.5 to 10 ml of fresh peripheral blood. The table lists this clonotype with many counts. Its antigen is currently unknown.

The origin of this receptor is a woman in her late teens or twenties with stable Graves' hyperthyroidism. The gene calls are TRBV19 and TRBJ1-2; maybe TRBD1 (5 bases). What was sequenced was peripheral blood. CDR3 protein: CASSIQGIGGYTF. In DNA form, the CDR3 reads TGTGCCAGTAGTATACAGGGCATCGGAGGCTACACCTTC.